What follows is one T cell receptor beta chain and its context. There are 18 residues in the CDR3. Germline values: CDR1 LGHDT, CDR2 YNNKEL (reference sequence). No DNA is given; TCRdb re-called the 5' RACE reads and lists each CDR3 protein once. Its table lists 400,000 or so distinct CDR3 sequences. The sample comes from a study of T cells expressing NK-cell markers. This receptor was identified in a woman aged 50 to 60 in good health. The V gene is TRBV3-1, the J gene TRBJ2-6; the D call from TCRdb, TRBD1, cannot be confirmed without DNA. Sequenced: blood T cells: a sorted CD56 or NKG2C T cell subset, CD4+ or CD8+ T cells, or bulk PBMC T cells (not recorded which). CDR3 protein: CASSPKTTGEVGANVLTF.